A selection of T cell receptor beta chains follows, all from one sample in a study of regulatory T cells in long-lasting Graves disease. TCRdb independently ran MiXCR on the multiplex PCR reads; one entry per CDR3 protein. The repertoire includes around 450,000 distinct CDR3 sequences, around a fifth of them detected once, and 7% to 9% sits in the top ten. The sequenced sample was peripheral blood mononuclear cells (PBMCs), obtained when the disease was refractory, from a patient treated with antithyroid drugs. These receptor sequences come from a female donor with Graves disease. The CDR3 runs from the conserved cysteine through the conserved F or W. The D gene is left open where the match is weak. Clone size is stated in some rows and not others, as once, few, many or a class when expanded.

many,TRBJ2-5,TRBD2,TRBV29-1,CSVLAGGQETQYF,TGCAGCGTTCTCGCGGGGGGCCAAGAGACCCAGTACTTC
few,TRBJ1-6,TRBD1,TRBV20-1,CSARDPGTGNDSPLHF,TGCAGTGCTAGAGACCCCGGGACAGGGAACGATTCACCCCTCCACTTT
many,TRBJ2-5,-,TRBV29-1,CSVVVTAQETQYF,TGCAGCGTTGTAGTGACAGCCCAAGAGACCCAGTACTTC
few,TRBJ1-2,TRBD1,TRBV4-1,CASSQDYRDRALYGYTF,TGCGCCAGCAGCCAAGATTACCGGGACAGGGCACTCTATGGCTACACCTTC
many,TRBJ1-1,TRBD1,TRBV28,CATKRQGARHTEAFF,TGTGCCACCAAGAGACAGGGGGCTAGACACACTGAAGCTTTCTTT
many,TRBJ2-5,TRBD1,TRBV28,CASSPPRTGRETQYF,TGTGCCAGCAGTCCGCCCCGGACAGGGCGAGAGACCCAGTACTTC
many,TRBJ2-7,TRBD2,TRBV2,CASSQLAGGAVGYEQYF,TGTGCCAGCAGTCAACTAGCGGGAGGGGCCGTAGGATACGAGCAGTACTTC
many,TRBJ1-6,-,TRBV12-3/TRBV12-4,CASSQSTGQTSPLHF,TGTGCCAGCAGTCAGAGTACGGGTCAAACTTCACCCCTCCACTTT
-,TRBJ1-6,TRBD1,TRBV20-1,CSARDQGGGSPLHF,TGCAGTGCTAGAGATCAGGGGGGCGGTTCACCCCTCCACTTT
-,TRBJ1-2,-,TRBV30,CAWSVQLRGDYGYTF,TGTGCCTGGAGTGTACAACTCAGGGGAGACTATGGCTACACCTTC
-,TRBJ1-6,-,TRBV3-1,CASSQGRSTLHF,TGTGCCAGCAGCCAAGGCCGGAGCACCCTCCACTTT
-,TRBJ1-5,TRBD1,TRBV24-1,CATSEGQLGQPQHF,TGTGCCACCAGTGAGGGACAGCTCGGTCAGCCCCAGCATTTT
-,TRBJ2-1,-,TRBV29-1,CSVARTQNGEQFF,TGCAGCGTGGCCCGCACACAAAATGGTGAGCAGTTCTTC
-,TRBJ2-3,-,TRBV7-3,CASSLGSADTQYF,TGTGCCAGCAGCCTAGGGAGCGCAGATACGCAGTATTTT
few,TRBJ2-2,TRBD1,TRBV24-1,CATSDSTTSEGALFF,TGTGCCACCAGTGATAGCACGACATCCGAGGGGGCTCTGTTTTTT
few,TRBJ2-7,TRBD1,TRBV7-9,CASSFPGQRLYEQYF,TGTGCCAGCAGCTTCCCGGGACAGAGACTCTACGAGCAGTACTTC
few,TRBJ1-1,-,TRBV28,CASTPGWGLSTEAFF,TGTGCCAGCACCCCGGGGTGGGGGCTGAGCACTGAAGCTTTCTTT
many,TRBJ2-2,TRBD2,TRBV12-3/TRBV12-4,CASSLETSVSTGELFF,TGTGCCAGCAGTTTGGAGACTAGCGTGAGCACCGGGGAGCTGTTTTTT
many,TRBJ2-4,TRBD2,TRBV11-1,CASSLAAGDINIQYF,TGTGCCAGCAGCTTAGCGGCGGGAGACATAAACATTCAGTACTTC
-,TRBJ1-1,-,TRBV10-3,CAISESEGPNTEAFF,TGTGCCATCAGTGAGTCAGAGGGCCCGAACACTGAAGCTTTCTTT
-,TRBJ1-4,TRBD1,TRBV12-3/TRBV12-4,CASSLARGLLDEELFF,TGTGCCAGCAGTTTAGCGAGGGGGCTACTGGATGAAGAACTGTTTTTT
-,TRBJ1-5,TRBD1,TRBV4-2,CASSARQGNQPQHF,TGTGCCAGCAGCGCGCGACAGGGTAATCAGCCCCAGCATTTT
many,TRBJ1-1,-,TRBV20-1,CSAREDGRNTEAFF,TGCAGTGCTAGAGAAGATGGCAGGAACACTGAAGCTTTCTTT